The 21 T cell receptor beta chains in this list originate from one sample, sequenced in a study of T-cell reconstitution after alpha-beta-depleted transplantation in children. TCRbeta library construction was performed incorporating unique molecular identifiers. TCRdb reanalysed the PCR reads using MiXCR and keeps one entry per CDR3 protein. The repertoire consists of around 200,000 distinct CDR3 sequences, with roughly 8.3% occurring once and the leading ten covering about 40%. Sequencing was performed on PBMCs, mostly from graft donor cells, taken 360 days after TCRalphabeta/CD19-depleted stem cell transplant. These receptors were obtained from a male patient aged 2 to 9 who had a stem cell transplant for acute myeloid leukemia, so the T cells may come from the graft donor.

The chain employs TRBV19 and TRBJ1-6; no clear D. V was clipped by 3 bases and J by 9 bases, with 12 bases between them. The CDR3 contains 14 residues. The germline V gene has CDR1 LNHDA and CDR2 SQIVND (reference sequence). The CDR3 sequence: CASSISIQSSPLHF. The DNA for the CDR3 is TGTGCCAGTAGTATCTCAATACAGAGTTCACCCCTCCACTTT.

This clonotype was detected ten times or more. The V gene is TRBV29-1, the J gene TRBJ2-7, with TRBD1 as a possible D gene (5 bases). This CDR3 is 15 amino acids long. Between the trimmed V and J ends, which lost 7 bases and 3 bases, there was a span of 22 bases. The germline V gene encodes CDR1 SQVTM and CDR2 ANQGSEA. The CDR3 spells CSAEERQGSIYEQYF. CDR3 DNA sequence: TGCAGCGCTGAGGAACGGCAGGGCTCCATCTACGAGCAGTACTTC.

The CDR3 nucleotides are TGTGCCAGCAGTTGGACGGGGTACTACAATGAGCAGTTCTTC. Protein sequence: CASSWTGYYNEQFF. The chain employs TRBV6-2 or TRBV6-3 and TRBJ2-1, with a possible D match to TRBD2 (5 bases). Germline loops: CDR1 MNHEY, CDR2 SVGEGT. CDR3 length: 14 amino acids. The V gene lost 4 bases and the J gene lost 3 bases, with 10 bases spanning the gap.

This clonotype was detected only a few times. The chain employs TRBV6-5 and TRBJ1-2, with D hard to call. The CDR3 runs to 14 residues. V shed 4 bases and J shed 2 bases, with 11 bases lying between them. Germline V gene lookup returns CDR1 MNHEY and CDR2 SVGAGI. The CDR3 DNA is TGTGCCAGCAGTTCGCATCAGGCGAACTATGGCTACACCTTC. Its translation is CASSSHQANYGYTF.

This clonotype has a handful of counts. CDR3: CSARDIGGTTRSGANVLTF. The CDR3 nucleotides read TGCAGTGCTAGAGATATCGGCGGCACTACCCGCTCTGGGGCCAACGTCCTGACTTTC. The chain uses TRBV20-1 and TRBJ2-6; D is uncertain. Germline V gene lookup returns CDR1 DFQATT and CDR2 SNEGSKA (reference sequence). This CDR3 spans 19 amino acids. V dropped 0 bases and J dropped 0 bases, with 18 bases sitting between them.

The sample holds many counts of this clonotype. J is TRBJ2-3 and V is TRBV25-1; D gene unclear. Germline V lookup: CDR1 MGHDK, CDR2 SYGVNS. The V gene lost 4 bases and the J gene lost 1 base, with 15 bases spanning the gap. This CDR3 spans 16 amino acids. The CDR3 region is CASSGAVTHRTDTQYF. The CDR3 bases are TGTGCCAGCAGTGGGGCGGTAACCCATCGCACAGATACGCAGTATTTT.

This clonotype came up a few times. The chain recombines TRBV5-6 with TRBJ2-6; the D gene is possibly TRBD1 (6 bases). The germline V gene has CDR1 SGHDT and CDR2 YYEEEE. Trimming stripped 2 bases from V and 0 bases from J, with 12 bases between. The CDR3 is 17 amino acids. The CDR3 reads CASSFFQGTSGANVLTF. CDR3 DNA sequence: TGTGCCAGCAGCTTTTTCCAGGGGACCTCTGGGGCCAACGTCCTGACTTTC.

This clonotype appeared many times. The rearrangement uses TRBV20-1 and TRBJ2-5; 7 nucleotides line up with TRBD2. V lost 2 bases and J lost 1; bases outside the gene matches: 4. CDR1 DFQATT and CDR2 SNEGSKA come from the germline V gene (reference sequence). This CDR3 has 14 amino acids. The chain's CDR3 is CSARTSALQETQYF. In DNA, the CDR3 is TGCAGTGCTAGAACTAGCGCCCTCCAAGAGACCCAGTACTTC.

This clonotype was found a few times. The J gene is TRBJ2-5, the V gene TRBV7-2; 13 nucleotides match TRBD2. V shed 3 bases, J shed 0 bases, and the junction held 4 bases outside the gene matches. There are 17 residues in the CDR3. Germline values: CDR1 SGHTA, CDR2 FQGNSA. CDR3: CASSLGLAGTYQETQYF. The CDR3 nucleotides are TGTGCCAGCAGCTTGGGACTAGCGGGGACGTACCAAGAGACCCAGTACTTC.

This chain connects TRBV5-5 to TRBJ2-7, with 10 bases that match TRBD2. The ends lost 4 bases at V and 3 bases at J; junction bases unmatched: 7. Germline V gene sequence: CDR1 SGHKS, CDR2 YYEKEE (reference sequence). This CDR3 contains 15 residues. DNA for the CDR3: TGTGCCAGCAGCCAGTCTAGCGGGAGAGGCTACGAGCAGTACTTC. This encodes CASSQSSGRGYEQYF. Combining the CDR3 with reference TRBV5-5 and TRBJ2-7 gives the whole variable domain DAGVTQSPTHLIKTRGQQVTLRCSPISGHKSVSWYQQVLGQGPQFIFQYYEKEERGRGNFPDRFSARQFPNYSSELNVNALLLGDSALYLCASSQSSGRGYEQYFGPGTRLTVT.

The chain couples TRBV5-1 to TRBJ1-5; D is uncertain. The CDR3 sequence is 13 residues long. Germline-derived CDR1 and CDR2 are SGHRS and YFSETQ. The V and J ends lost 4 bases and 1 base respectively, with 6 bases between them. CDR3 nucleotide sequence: TGCGCCAGCAGCATGGACAGCAATCAGCCCCAGCATTTT. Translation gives CASSMDSNQPQHF. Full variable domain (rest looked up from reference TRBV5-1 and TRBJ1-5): KAGVTQTPRYLIKTRGQQVTLSCSPISGHRSVSWYQQTPGQGLQFLFEYFSETQRNKGNFPGRFSGRQFSNSRSEMNVSTLELGDSALYLCASSMDSNQPQHFGDGTRLSIL.

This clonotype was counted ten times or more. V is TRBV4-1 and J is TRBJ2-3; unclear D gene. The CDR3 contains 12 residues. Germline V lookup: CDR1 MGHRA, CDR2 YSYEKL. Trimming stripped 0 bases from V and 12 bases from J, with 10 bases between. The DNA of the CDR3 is TGCGCCAGCAGCCAAGATCGGATTACCCAGTATTTT. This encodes CASSQDRITQYF.

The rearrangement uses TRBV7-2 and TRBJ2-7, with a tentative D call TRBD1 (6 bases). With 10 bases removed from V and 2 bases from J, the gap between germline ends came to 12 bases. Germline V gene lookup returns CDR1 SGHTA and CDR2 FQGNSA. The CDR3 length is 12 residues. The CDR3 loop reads CAIRQAPYEQYF. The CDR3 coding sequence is TGTGCCATCCGACAGGCACCCTACGAGCAGTACTTC.

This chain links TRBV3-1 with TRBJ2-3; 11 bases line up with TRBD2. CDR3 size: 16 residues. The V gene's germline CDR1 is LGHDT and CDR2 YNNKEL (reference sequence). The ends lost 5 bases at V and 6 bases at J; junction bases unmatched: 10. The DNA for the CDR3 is TGTGCCAGCAGCTCGTATAGCGGGGGGGCCACGGATACGCAGTATTTT. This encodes CASSSYSGGATDTQYF.

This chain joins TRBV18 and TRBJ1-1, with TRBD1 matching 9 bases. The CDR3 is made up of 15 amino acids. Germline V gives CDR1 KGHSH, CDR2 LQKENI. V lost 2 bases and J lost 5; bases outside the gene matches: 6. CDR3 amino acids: CASSPVGTGITEAFF. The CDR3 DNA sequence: TGTGCCAGCTCACCAGTTGGGACAGGGATTACTGAAGCTTTCTTT.

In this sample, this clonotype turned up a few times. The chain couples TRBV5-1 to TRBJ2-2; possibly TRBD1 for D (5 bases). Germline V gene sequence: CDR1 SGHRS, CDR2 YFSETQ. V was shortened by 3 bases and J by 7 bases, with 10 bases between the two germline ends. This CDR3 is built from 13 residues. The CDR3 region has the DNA TGCGCCAGCAGCTCCGGACACGTCGGGGAGCTGTTTTTT. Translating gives CASSSGHVGELFF.

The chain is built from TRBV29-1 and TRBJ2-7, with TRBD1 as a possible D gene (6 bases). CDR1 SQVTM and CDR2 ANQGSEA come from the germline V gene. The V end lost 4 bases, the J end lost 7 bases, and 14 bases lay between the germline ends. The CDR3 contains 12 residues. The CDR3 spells CSVGTDKTEQYF. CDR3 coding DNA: TGCAGCGTTGGGACAGACAAAACTGAGCAGTACTTC.

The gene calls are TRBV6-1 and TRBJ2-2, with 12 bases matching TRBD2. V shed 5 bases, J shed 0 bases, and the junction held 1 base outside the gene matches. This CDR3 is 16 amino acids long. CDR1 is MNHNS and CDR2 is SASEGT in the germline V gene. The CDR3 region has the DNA TGTGCCAGCAGTCGACTAGCGGGAGCGAACACCGGGGAGCTGTTTTTT. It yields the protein CASSRLAGANTGELFF.

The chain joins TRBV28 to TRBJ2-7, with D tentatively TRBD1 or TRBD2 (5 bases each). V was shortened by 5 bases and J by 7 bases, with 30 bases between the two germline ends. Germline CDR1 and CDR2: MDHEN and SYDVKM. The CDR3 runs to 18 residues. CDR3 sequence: CASSLHTPPGTFNWEQYF. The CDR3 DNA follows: TGTGCCAGCAGTCTACATACCCCCCCTGGGACCTTTAATTGGGAGCAGTACTTC. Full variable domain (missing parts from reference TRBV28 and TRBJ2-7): DVKVTQSSRYLVKRTGEKVFLECVQDMDHENMFWYRQDPGLGLRLIYFSYDVKMKEKGDIPEGYSVSREKKERFSLILESASTNQTSMYLCASSLHTPPGTFNWEQYFGPGTRLTVT.

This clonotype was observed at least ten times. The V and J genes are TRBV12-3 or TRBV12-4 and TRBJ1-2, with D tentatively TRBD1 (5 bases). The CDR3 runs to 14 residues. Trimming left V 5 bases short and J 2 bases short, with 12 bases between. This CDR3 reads CASSPGTGNYGYTF. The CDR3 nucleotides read TGTGCCAGCAGTCCCGGGACGGGGAACTATGGCTACACCTTC.

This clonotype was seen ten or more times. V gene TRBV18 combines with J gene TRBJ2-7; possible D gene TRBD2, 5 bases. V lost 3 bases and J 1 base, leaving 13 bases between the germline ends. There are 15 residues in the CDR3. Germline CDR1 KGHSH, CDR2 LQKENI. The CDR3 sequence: CASSPMRERSYEQYF. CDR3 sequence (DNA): TGTGCCAGCTCACCTATGAGGGAGCGATCCTACGAGCAGTACTTC.